Presented here are 21 T cell receptor beta chains from one specimen sequenced in a study of OX40 agonist ivuxolimab in advanced cancers. Some clones are missing from TCRdb's copy, which holds only in-frame ones; the method was immunoSEQ multiplex PCR. The table records 55,000 to 80,000 clones, more than 70% of them present only once. Specimen: CD4+ or CD8+ T cells sorted from blood, collected in a trial of the OX40 agonist ivuxolimab. The receptor source for this set is an adult with an advanced solid tumor such as melanoma, head and neck, liver or kidney cancer.

The table lists this clone with a few counts. J is TRBJ1-1 and V is TRBV7-9; 7 bases fit TRBD1. CDR3 length: 13 residues. Per the germline V gene, CDR1 is SEHNR and CDR2 is FQNEAQ (reference sequence). Trimming removed 3 bases from V and 6 bases from J; junction bases left unmatched: 4. This chain's CDR3 is CASSFVQGSEAFF. For the CDR3, the DNA is TGTGCCAGCAGCTTCGTACAGGGGTCTGAAGCTTTCTTT.

This clone was seen only a few times. The CDR3 nucleotides read TGTGCTAGTGGACCGACCGGGGGCGGCTATGGCTACACCTTC. Its protein is CASGPTGGGYGYTF. The rearrangement links TRBV12-5 to TRBJ1-2, with TRBD1 as a possible D gene (6 bases). The germline V gene has CDR1 LGHNT and CDR2 FRNRAP. Between the trimmed V and J ends, which lost 6 bases and 4 bases, there was a span of 15 bases. The CDR3 extends over 14 amino acids. Full variable domain (rest looked up from reference TRBV12-5 and TRBJ1-2): DARVTQTPRHKVTEMGQEVTMRCQPILGHNTVFWYRQTMMQGLELLAYFRNRAPLDDSGMPKDRFSAEMPDATLATLKIQPSEPRDSAVYFCASGPTGGGYGYTFGSGTRLTVV.

The chain joins TRBV19 to TRBJ1-1, with D possibly being TRBD1 (6 bases). Trimming shortened V by 1 base and J by 5 bases, and 14 bases separated the two germline ends. Germline V gene sequence: CDR1 LNHDA, CDR2 SQIVND (reference sequence). The CDR3 extends over 15 amino acids. DNA of the CDR3: TGTGCCAGTAGTATAGGTGGGGGGCAGGGGACTGAAGCTTTCTTT. Protein: CASSIGGGQGTEAFF.

In DNA, the CDR3 is TGTGCCAGCACCAGACATTCTGATCAGCCCCAGCATTTT. This translates into CASTRHSDQPQHF. The V and J genes are TRBV6-6 and TRBJ1-5; D remains ambiguous. V lost 7 bases and J 5 bases, leaving 12 bases between the germline ends. The CDR3 is 13 residues long. The germline V gene encodes CDR1 MNHNY and CDR2 SVGAGI (reference sequence).

The rearrangement links TRBV29-1 to TRBJ2-5, with TRBD2 as a possible D gene (5 bases). CDR1 is SQVTM, CDR2 ANQGSEA, per germline. The CDR3 totals 13 residues. The ends were cut back, 2 bases at V and 1 base at J, with 8 bases in the middle. CDR3 region: CSVEFGVQETQYF. In DNA, the CDR3 is TGCAGCGTTGAATTCGGGGTCCAAGAGACCCAGTACTTC.

The V call is TRBV18, the J call TRBJ2-3; D unresolved. This CDR3 comprises 14 residues. V gave up 5 bases and J gave up 4 bases, with 13 bases separating them. CDR1 and CDR2 from the germline V gene are KGHSH and LQKENI. CDR3 protein: CASSLNPSADTQYF. The DNA of the CDR3 is TGTGCCAGCTCATTGAACCCCTCGGCAGATACGCAGTATTTT. Variable domain in full (rest from reference TRBV18 and TRBJ2-3): NAGVMQNPRHLVRRRGQEARLRCSPMKGHSHVYWYRQLPEEGLKFMVYLQKENIIDESGMPKERFSAEFPKEGPSILRIQQVVRGDSAAYFCASSLNPSADTQYFGPGTRLTVL.

This clone was observed a single time. The chain is built from TRBV5-8 and TRBJ2-1; 8 bases agree with TRBD1. Trimming at V came to 0 bases and at J to 6 bases, leaving 11 bases not matched to a gene. There are 17 residues in the CDR3. CDR1 is SGHTS and CDR2 is YDEGEE in the germline V gene. CDR3 residues: CASSLATGGSLGNEQFF. The CDR3, as DNA: TGTGCCAGCAGCTTGGCCACAGGGGGGAGTCTTGGCAATGAGCAGTTCTTC.

V is TRBV5-6 and J is TRBJ2-1; 11 positions match TRBD2. Looked up from germline, CDR1 is SGHDT and CDR2 is YYEEEE. This CDR3 contains 17 residues. J was trimmed by 1 base and V by 2 bases; bases with no gene match: 5. This CDR3 is CASSFRASGRSYNEQFF. The CDR3 coding sequence is TGTGCCAGCAGCTTCAGGGCTAGCGGGAGGTCCTACAATGAGCAGTTCTTC.

The chain carries TRBV4-1 and TRBJ1-2, with 7 bases aligning to TRBD1. V lost 2 bases to trimming and J lost 4 bases; unmatched junction nucleotides: 7. The germline gives CDR1 MGHRA, CDR2 YSYEKL. The CDR3 contains 15 residues. The CDR3 nucleotides read TGCGCCAGCAGCCAACGACAGGGAATACGCTATGGCTACACCTTC. It specifies CASSQRQGIRYGYTF.

The V and J genes are TRBV5-1 and TRBJ2-1; D remains unclear. The CDR3 is 15 amino acids. V lost 1 base to trimming and J lost 5 bases, with 13 bases between them. CDR1 is SGHRS and CDR2 is YFSETQ in the germline V gene. The CDR3 DNA sequence: TGCGCCAGCAGCTTGCCCCCACCAGGCAACAATGAGCAGTTCTTC. This translates into CASSLPPPGNNEQFF.

The chain combines TRBV6-5 with TRBJ2-2; D not resolved. CDR1 is MNHEY and CDR2 is SVGAGI in the germline V gene. With 2 bases removed from V and 7 bases from J, the gap between germline ends came to 5 bases. The CDR3 runs to 12 residues. The CDR3 DNA is TGTGCCAGCAGTTACGCAGGCGGGGAGCTGTTTTTT. Residues: CASSYAGGELFF.

V and J are TRBV2 and TRBJ2-7; D is unresolved. This CDR3 contains 11 residues. Germline V gene lookup returns CDR1 SNHLY and CDR2 FYNNEI. V was shortened by 6 bases and J by 3 bases, with 6 bases between the two germline ends. CDR3 nucleotides: TGTGCCAGCAGCCAAAACTACGAGCAGTACTTC. Translation gives CASSQNYEQYF.

This chain links TRBV2 with TRBJ1-6; D possibly corresponds to TRBD1 (6 bases). CDR3 size: 14 residues. V was clipped by 2 bases and J by 7 bases, with 9 bases between them. Germline V gives CDR1 SNHLY, CDR2 FYNNEI. CDR3 loop: CASSERGGNSPLHF. DNA for the CDR3: TGTGCCAGCAGTGAACGAGGGGGGAATTCACCCCTCCACTTT.

The chain is built from TRBV9 and TRBJ2-2; the match to TRBD1 covers 9 bases. This CDR3 comprises 13 residues. J gave up 8 bases and V 5 bases, and 4 bases lay outside the gene matches. The germline gives CDR1 SGDLS, CDR2 YYNGEE. In DNA, the CDR3 is TGTGCCAGCAGGACAGGGGGAATGGGGGAGCTGTTTTTT. The encoded protein is CASRTGGMGELFF.

The chain carries TRBV11-2 and TRBJ1-3; D is unclear. The CDR3 length is 14 residues. The V gene's germline CDR1 is SGHAT and CDR2 FQNNGV. Trimming took off 3 bases at V and 0 bases at J, with 6 bases between the two ends. CDR3 DNA: TGTGCCAGCAGCTTTCAGCTCTCTGGAAACACCATATATTTT. This encodes CASSFQLSGNTIYF.

CDR3 DNA: TGTGCCAGTAGTATTAGACCCCCAGCCTATAGCAATCAGCCCCAGCATTTT. This codes for CASSIRPPAYSNQPQHF. This chain links TRBV19 with TRBJ1-5; D call uncertain. Germline-derived CDR1 and CDR2 are LNHDA and SQIVND (reference sequence). The CDR3 extends over 17 amino acids. V lost 3 bases, J lost 0 bases, and 15 bases lay in between.

Written as DNA, the CDR3 is TGTGCCAGCAGCCACACAGGGGGAAAGACTGAAGCTTTCTTT. Its translation is CASSHTGGKTEAFF. The chain links TRBV7-9 to TRBJ1-1; TRBD1 agrees at 8 bases. Trimming cost V 5 bases and J 5 bases; bases outside gene matches: 7. CDR1 and CDR2 (germline): SEHNR, FQNEAQ (reference sequence). The CDR3 totals 14 residues.

The chain uses TRBV10-3 and TRBJ1-5, with 7 positions matching TRBD1. J lost 5 bases, V lost 10 bases, and 11 bases had no gene match. The CDR3 sequence is 14 residues long. CDR1 ENHRY and CDR2 SYGVKD come from the germline V gene. CDR3 bases: TGTGCCACCACGCAGGGGGATGGCTATCAGCCCCAGCATTTT. Amino acids: CATTQGDGYQPQHF.

The chain recombines TRBV5-4 with TRBJ1-1; TRBD1 might be the D (6 bases). Deletions cut 0 bases from V and 4 bases from J, with 10 bases between. From germline, CDR1 is SGHNT and CDR2 YYREEE (reference sequence). This CDR3 spans 14 amino acids. The CDR3 region is CASSLEGGLTEAFF. The CDR3 DNA reads TGTGCCAGCAGCTTGGAGGGGGGGCTCACTGAAGCTTTCTTT.

The chain combines TRBV5-6 with TRBJ2-3, with 11 bases fitting TRBD1. V lost 4 bases, J lost 4 bases, and 5 bases stayed unmatched. Germline values: CDR1 SGHDT, CDR2 YYEEEE. This CDR3 is built from 15 residues. CDR3 in DNA: TGTGCCAGCAGCCTGGACAGGGGGCCCCCAGATACGCAGTATTTT. Protein sequence: CASSLDRGPPDTQYF. Together with reference TRBV5-6 and TRBJ2-3, the CDR3 gives the full variable domain: DAGVTQSPTHLIKTRGQQVTLRCSPKSGHDTVSWYQQALGQGPQFIFQYYEEEERQRGNFPDRFSGHQFPNYSSELNVNALLLGDSALYLCASSLDRGPPDTQYFGPGTRLTVL.

In this sample, this clone turned up a few times. This chain joins TRBV9 and TRBJ2-5; D gene unclear. V dropped 0 bases and J dropped 2 bases, with 11 bases sitting between them. Germline CDR1 SGDLS, CDR2 YYNGEE. CDR3 length equals 15 residues. DNA of the CDR3: TGTGCCAGCAGCGTAGGAGGCAGACCTCAAGAGACCCAGTACTTC. It encodes CASSVGGRPQETQYF. Full variable domain (missing parts from reference TRBV9 and TRBJ2-5): DSGVTQTPKHLITATGQRVTLRCSPRSGDLSVYWYQQSLDQGLQFLIQYYNGEERAKGNILERFSAQQFPDLHSELNLSSLELGDSALYFCASSVGGRPQETQYFGPGTRLLVL.